One and the same sample provided the 22 T cell receptor beta chains below, sequenced in a study of blood T cells in healthy people across ages. Then a second PCR, running roughly 7 to 11 cycles, was carried out with a sample-barcoded 5' primer and a J-beta primer mix. One entry per CDR3 protein, called by TCRdb with MiXCR from the 5' RACE reads. The table shows about 1.4 million distinct CDR3 sequences, with roughly 59% occurring only once. Sequencing input: blood. These receptors all come from a young man in good health.

The chain carries TRBV15 and TRBJ2-5, with D tentatively TRBD1 or TRBD2 (5 bases each). The V gene lost 5 bases and the J gene lost 5 bases, with 12 bases spanning the gap. CDR1 is LNHNV, CDR2 YYDKDF, per germline (reference sequence). CDR3 length equals 13 residues. CDR3 in amino acids: CATSGGIRETQYF. The DNA for the CDR3 is TGTGCCACCAGCGGGGGTATTCGGGAGACCCAGTACTTC.

The V and J genes are TRBV20-1 and TRBJ2-7; D call uncertain. This CDR3 spans 11 amino acids. Trimming left V 3 bases short and J 3 bases short, with 6 bases between. Looked up from germline, CDR1 is DFQATT and CDR2 is SNEGSKA (reference sequence). CDR3 protein: CSASNGYEQYF. CDR3 nucleotide sequence: TGCAGTGCTAGTAATGGCTACGAGCAGTACTTC.

This clonotype was picked up a small number of times. CDR3 nucleotide sequence: TGTGCCAGCAGCTCGGTCACGCGATCTGGGTCCGGCTATATACCAGATACGCAGTATTTT. This gives the protein CASSSVTRSGSGYIPDTQYF. This sequence joins TRBV7-6 and TRBJ2-3; D gene unclear. CDR1 and CDR2 (germline): SGHVS, FNYEAQ. V lost 4 bases and J 4 bases, leaving 30 bases between the germline ends. The CDR3 has 20 amino acids.

The chain has TRBV7-2 and TRBJ2-7, with 8 bases lining up with TRBD1. V was clipped by 3 bases and J by 1 base; unmatched bases: 17. Germline V lookup: CDR1 SGHTA, CDR2 FQGNSA. This CDR3 is 19 amino acids long. The CDR3 region has the DNA TGTGCCAGCAGCTTCCTGAGACCCAAGACCGGGACAGGTTCCTACGAGCAGTACTTC. Protein sequence: CASSFLRPKTGTGSYEQYF.

This sequence joins TRBV20-1 and TRBJ2-5, with a possible D match to TRBD1 (5 bases). Deletions cut 4 bases from V and 5 bases from J, with 11 bases between. The CDR3 covers 12 residues. The germline CDR1 and CDR2 sequences are DFQATT and SNEGSKA (reference sequence). The CDR3 nucleotides read TGCAGTGCTACCGACAGTTTGGAGACCCAGTACTTC. Protein: CSATDSLETQYF.

This chain uses TRBV15 with TRBJ1-2, with 9 bases that match TRBD1. The trim removed 0 bases at V and 4 bases at J, leaving 9 bases unmatched. There are 17 residues in the CDR3. Germline values: CDR1 LNHNV, CDR2 YYDKDF (reference sequence). This CDR3 reads CATSRDRWGQGGYGYTF. As DNA, the CDR3 is TGTGCCACCAGCAGAGATAGGTGGGGACAGGGCGGCTATGGCTACACCTTC.

This clonotype was counted a few times. J is TRBJ2-7 and V is TRBV20-1; D is uncertain. In germline, CDR1 is DFQATT, CDR2 SNEGSKA (reference sequence). The CDR3 has 11 residues. Deletions cut 0 bases from V and 6 bases from J, with 6 bases between. CDR3 residues: CSARDRSEQYF. CDR3 bases: TGCAGTGCTAGAGATAGGAGCGAGCAGTACTTC.

As DNA, the CDR3 is TGTGCCAGCAGTGATCAATTTGGGACAGGTCTTTACACAGATACGCAGTATTTT. Encoded protein: CASSDQFGTGLYTDTQYF. The chain has TRBV2 and TRBJ2-3; 8 bases align to TRBD1. CDR1 SNHLY and CDR2 FYNNEI come from the germline V gene. The CDR3 covers 18 residues. V shed 3 bases, J shed 2 bases, and the junction held 13 bases outside the gene matches.

The V call is TRBV5-4, the J call TRBJ2-1, with D possibly matching TRBD2 (6 bases). With 0 bases removed from V and 8 bases from J, the gap between germline ends came to 18 bases. Germline V gene data show CDR1 as SGHNT and CDR2 as YYREEE (reference sequence). The length of the CDR3 is 16 residues. CDR3 loop: CASSLDADYGLDEQFF. In DNA form, the CDR3 reads TGTGCCAGCAGCTTGGACGCGGACTACGGTTTGGATGAGCAGTTCTTC.

The V call is TRBV4-2, the J call TRBJ2-4; no reliable D call. This CDR3 comprises 15 residues. Trimming took off 1 base at V and 2 bases at J, with 9 bases between the two ends. Germline V gene lookup returns CDR1 LGHNA and CDR2 YNFKEQ. CDR3: CASSQVSGTKNIQYF. In DNA form, the CDR3 reads TGTGCCAGCAGCCAAGTCAGTGGAACCAAAAACATTCAGTACTTC.

A few counts support this clonotype. The chain uses TRBV4-2 and TRBJ2-5; 9 nucleotides match TRBD2. CDR3 length: 15 amino acids. CDR1 and CDR2 (germline): LGHNA, YNFKEQ. The junction had 1 base not matched to a gene; V was cut back by 2 bases and J by 0 bases. CDR3 nucleotide sequence: TGTGCCAGCAGCCAATTAGCGGGGGACCAAGAGACCCAGTACTTC. It encodes CASSQLAGDQETQYF.

The chain employs TRBV6-5 and TRBJ1-6; D is uncertain. Germline CDR1 MNHEY, CDR2 SVGAGI. V lost 0 bases and J 10 bases, leaving 13 bases between the germline ends. The CDR3 length is 15 residues. The CDR3 spells CASSYSSPFASPLHF. DNA for the CDR3: TGTGCCAGCAGTTACTCAAGCCCTTTTGCCTCACCCCTCCACTTT.

The chain joins TRBV6-5 to TRBJ2-7; tentatively, D is TRBD1 (5 bases). V dropped 7 bases and J dropped 3 bases, with 7 bases sitting between them. CDR1 and CDR2 from the germline V gene are MNHEY and SVGAGI. CDR3 length: 11 amino acids. The CDR3 DNA follows: TGTGCCAGCAAAGGGGACTACGAGCAGTACTTC. Translation: CASKGDYEQYF.

The chain is built from TRBV20-1 and TRBJ2-3; 15 bases fit TRBD2. Per germline, CDR1 DFQATT and CDR2 SNEGSKA (reference sequence). V lost 5 bases and J lost 5; bases outside the gene matches: 11. The CDR3 extends over 17 amino acids. CDR3 in DNA: TGCAGTGCTGGGACTAGCGGGAGGATAGTACGGAAAGATACGCAGTATTTT. It encodes CSAGTSGRIVRKDTQYF.

The V call is TRBV20-1, the J call TRBJ2-7; the match to TRBD1 covers 7 bases. Germline assignment: CDR1 DFQATT and CDR2 SNEGSKA (reference sequence). The CDR3 loop spans 15 amino acids. The ends lost 1 base at V and 0 bases at J; junction bases unmatched: 6. The CDR3 reads CSARGGQTPSYEQYF. The CDR3 DNA sequence: TGCAGTGCTAGAGGGGGACAGACCCCCTCCTACGAGCAGTACTTC.

This chain uses TRBV20-1 with TRBJ2-1; D possibly corresponds to TRBD1 (5 bases). V was clipped by 0 bases and J by 0 bases, with 15 bases between them. This CDR3 spans 17 amino acids. Germline CDR1 DFQATT, CDR2 SNEGSKA (reference sequence). The CDR3 coding sequence is TGCAGTGCTAGAGATACCAGGGCAAAAATCTCCTACAATGAGCAGTTCTTC. Its translation: CSARDTRAKISYNEQFF.

J is TRBJ1-4 and V is TRBV4-1; D remains unclear. The CDR3 runs to 14 residues. V dropped 0 bases and J dropped 7 bases, with 9 bases sitting between them. Per germline, CDR1 MGHRA and CDR2 YSYEKL. The CDR3 coding sequence is TGCGCCAGCAGCCAAGAAGGAATCGGTGAAAAACTGTTTTTT. Protein product: CASSQEGIGEKLFF.

This clonotype was recorded once. The genes are TRBV3-1 and TRBJ1-2, with D maybe TRBD1 (5 bases). The CDR3 sequence is 14 residues long. The germline gives CDR1 LGHDT, CDR2 YNNKEL (reference sequence). V gave up 0 bases and J gave up 4 bases, with 9 bases separating them. CDR3 in amino acids: CASSQEWDGYGYTF. The CDR3 coding sequence is TGTGCCAGCAGCCAAGAGTGGGACGGCTATGGCTACACCTTC.

To note about this clonotype: The junction does not match germline at one end; this may be a read error. The chain combines TRBV10-2 with TRBJ2-5; 8 bases map to TRBD2. The CDR3 totals 14 residues. The germline gives CDR1 WSHSY, CDR2 SAAADI. In DNA form, the CDR3 reads TGCACCAGCAAACCGGGACTAGATATGGGTGAGCAGTACTTC. It translates to CTSKPGLDMGEQYF.

Only a few counts were recorded for this clonotype. CDR3 bases: TGTGCCAGCACTCCCGGAATTACTAACTATGGCTACACCTTC. Translated, it gives CASTPGITNYGYTF. V and J are TRBV12-3 or TRBV12-4 and TRBJ1-2, with D uncertain. The CDR3 is made up of 14 amino acids. V shed 7 bases and J shed 0 bases, with 12 bases lying between them.

The chain recombines TRBV6-2 or TRBV6-3 with TRBJ2-3, with D possibly matching TRBD2 (7 bases). Germline V lookup: CDR1 MNHEY, CDR2 SVGEGT. Between the trimmed V and J ends, which lost 5 bases and 0 bases, there was a span of 15 bases. The CDR3 runs 16 residues. In DNA form, the CDR3 reads TGTGCCAGCAGTCGGGGGGCGAAGTATAGCACAGATACGCAGTATTTT. It yields the protein CASSRGAKYSTDTQYF.

This clonotype was found a few times. The chain recombines TRBV29-1 with TRBJ1-2, with a tentative D call TRBD1 (6 bases). The CDR3 is 13 residues long. V was pared by 4 bases and J by 8 bases, with 17 bases between. CDR1 is SQVTM and CDR2 is ANQGSEA in the germline V gene. CDR3 nucleotides: TGCAGCGTTGTCCCCAGGGGTGTAGGAGGCTACACCTTC. Its protein is CSVVPRGVGGYTF.